This entry concerns a single T cell receptor beta chain. This record comes from a study of patients and donors after allogeneic stem cell transplantation. TCRdb redid the calling of the RT-PCR reads with MiXCR, one entry per CDR3 protein. This sample has about 40,000 distinct CDR3 sequences; more than 30% occur once, and the top ten carry 60% to 80%. Sequenced input: blood, either unsorted or a sorted T cell fraction (not recorded which). This TCR was sampled from a human donor who was either an allogeneic HSCT recipient or a stem cell or donor lymphocyte infusion donor (not recorded which). It is not recorded whose cells these are; they may come from a transplant donor.

The DNA for the CDR3 is TGCAGTGCTAGTCCCGGGACTAGTGCGGGGAATGAGCAGTTCTTC. This encodes CSASPGTSAGNEQFF. This chain uses TRBV20-1 with TRBJ2-1, with 8 bases matching TRBD2. Per germline, CDR1 DFQATT and CDR2 SNEGSKA (reference sequence). The CDR3 consists of 15 residues. Trimming took 3 bases from V and 7 from J; bases not matched to a gene: 11.